Shown below are 20 T cell receptor beta chains from a single sample sequenced in a study of naive and memory T cell subsets. Two oligonucleotides, mixed equimolar, formed the beta constant-region primer covering TRBC1 and TRBC2. Nested alpha and beta constant-region primers with the SP2 primer drove four PCR rounds on ligated cDNA. One entry per CDR3 protein, called by TCRdb with MiXCR from the UMI-ligation and nested PCR reads. The table lists some 110,000 distinct CDR3 sequences, 36% of them singletons. The sample consisted of central memory CD4+ T cells from blood. All receptors come from a human donor in good health.

The chain joins TRBV6-2 or TRBV6-3 to TRBJ1-5; D is unresolved. Germline V gene lookup returns CDR1 MNHEY and CDR2 SVGEGT. This CDR3 is 12 amino acids long. Trimming took off 2 bases at V and 12 bases at J, with 11 bases between the two ends. The CDR3 DNA sequence: TGTGCCAGCAGTTACAATGTTTCGCACCAGCATTTT. It yields the protein CASSYNVSHQHF.

The chain recombines TRBV18 with TRBJ2-1; no reliable D call. This CDR3 region has 15 residues. V lost 3 bases, J lost 1 base, and 10 bases lay in between. Germline assignment: CDR1 KGHSH and CDR2 LQKENI. CDR3 DNA sequence: TGTGCCAGCTCACCGCCTTCAGTGTCCTACAATGAGCAGTTCTTC. Protein product: CASSPPSVSYNEQFF.

The chain recombines TRBV12-3 or TRBV12-4 with TRBJ1-1; D gene ambiguous. Trimming removed 10 bases from V and 1 base from J, with 16 bases in between. This CDR3 has 14 amino acids. The CDR3 DNA reads as TGTGCCACCGGGAAACAGATACCGAACACTGAAGCTTTCTTT. It specifies CATGKQIPNTEAFF.

The V and J genes are TRBV18 and TRBJ2-1; D gene ambiguous. The CDR3 loop spans 16 amino acids. Trimming took 2 bases from V and 1 from J, leaving 12 bases between them. Germline V gene data show CDR1 as KGHSH and CDR2 as LQKENI. CDR3 region: CASSPFGGMSYNEQFF. CDR3 bases: TGTGCCAGCTCACCATTCGGTGGAATGTCCTACAATGAGCAGTTCTTC.

Only a few counts were recorded for this clonotype. The chain uses TRBV29-1 and TRBJ2-3; 7 bases map to TRBD2. Germline CDR1 and CDR2: SQVTM and ANQGSEA. Trimming at V came to 4 bases and at J to 2 bases, leaving 9 bases not matched to a gene. The CDR3 loop spans 15 amino acids. CDR3 sequence: CSVGRGTTPTDTQYF. DNA for the CDR3: TGCAGCGTTGGACGCGGGACTACCCCCACAGATACGCAGTATTTT.

This clonotype was seen only a few times. V usage is TRBV7-3 and J usage is TRBJ1-1, with a possible D match to TRBD1 (5 bases). This CDR3 spans 16 amino acids. Trimming removed 2 bases at V and 6 bases at J, with 19 bases between. Germline V gene lookup returns CDR1 SGHTA and CDR2 FQGTGA. The CDR3 DNA is TGTGCCAGCAGCTTATGGCCTAGGGGTCGTTGGTCTGAAGCTTTCTTT. Translation gives CASSLWPRGRWSEAFF.

The table lists this clonotype with a few counts. This chain uses TRBV19 with TRBJ1-5; D remains ambiguous. Deletions cut 6 bases from V and 5 bases from J, with 11 bases between. The CDR3 contains 13 residues. Germline CDR1 reads LNHDA; CDR2 reads SQIVND (reference sequence). DNA for the CDR3: TGTGCCAGTAGACCCTCAGTCTATCAGCCCCAGCATTTT. Its protein product is CASRPSVYQPQHF.

A few counts support this clonotype. The chain has TRBV5-1 and TRBJ2-1, with D possibly TRBD1 on 6 matching bases. Germline CDR1 and CDR2: SGHRS and YFSETQ. The CDR3 is 14 amino acids. V was cut by 2 bases and J by 2 bases, with 8 bases left in between. The CDR3 DNA sequence: TGCGCCAGCAGCTTCGGACAGACCTACAATGAGCAGTTCTTC. As protein: CASSFGQTYNEQFF. The full variable domain, in which reference TRBV5-1 and TRBJ2-1 provide the parts outside the CDR3, is KAGVTQTPRYLIKTRGQQVTLSCSPISGHRSVSWYQQTPGQGLQFLFEYFSETQRNKGNFPGRFSGRQFSNSRSEMNVSTLELGDSALYLCASSFGQTYNEQFFGPGTRLTVL.

This clonotype was seen only a few times. The V gene is TRBV20-1, the J gene TRBJ1-1, with D unresolved. With 5 bases removed from V and 1 base from J, the gap between germline ends came to 14 bases. CDR1 and CDR2 (germline): DFQATT, SNEGSKA (reference sequence). The CDR3 has 14 residues. In DNA form, the CDR3 reads TGCAGTGCTCAAAAGGGTAAGGCGAACACTGAAGCTTTCTTT. Its protein product is CSAQKGKANTEAFF.

This chain connects TRBV7-2 to TRBJ2-5; TRBD1 aligns across 8 bases. This CDR3 contains 17 residues. Germline CDR1 reads SGHTA; CDR2 reads FQGNSA. V was clipped by 4 bases and J by 1 base; unmatched bases: 11. CDR3 residues: CASSSATGALVQETQYF. The CDR3 DNA is TGTGCCAGCAGCTCGGCGACAGGGGCCCTGGTCCAAGAGACCCAGTACTTC.

On this clonotype itself: Sequence at one end of the junction differs from germline and may be a read error. This chain connects TRBV29-1 to TRBJ1-1; 9 nucleotides line up with TRBD1. Germline-derived CDR1 and CDR2 are SQVTM and ANQGSEA. There are 14 residues in the CDR3. CDR3 sequence reads: CSVEGDRANTEAFF. DNA of the CDR3: TGCAGCGTAGAAGGGGACAGGGCGAACACTGAAGCTTTCTTT.

This clonotype was picked up a small number of times. This chain uses TRBV28 with TRBJ2-1; 16 bases align to TRBD2. Germline values: CDR1 MDHEN, CDR2 SYDVKM. J lost 7 bases, V lost 6 bases, and 9 bases had no gene match. The CDR3 sequence is 17 residues long. The CDR3 here is CASSPPGLAGGQNEQFF. The CDR3 DNA reads as TGTGCCAGCAGCCCCCCGGGACTAGCGGGAGGGCAGAATGAGCAGTTCTTC.

This clonotype has just a few counts. The genes are TRBV7-9 and TRBJ2-4; D possibly corresponds to TRBD2 (5 bases). Germline assignment: CDR1 SEHNR and CDR2 FQNEAQ (reference sequence). V gave up 8 bases and J gave up 6 bases, with 17 bases separating them. The CDR3 is 14 residues long. CDR3 sequence: CASAQTGGGNIQYF. The CDR3, as DNA: TGTGCCAGCGCCCAAACGGGCGGAGGAAACATTCAGTACTTC.

This clonotype was seen more than once but under ten times. The chain links TRBV24-1 to TRBJ2-1; 10 positions agree with TRBD2. CDR1 and CDR2 from the germline V gene are KGHDR and SFDVKD. The CDR3 consists of 15 residues. The V and J ends lost 0 bases and 9 bases, in that order; junction bases with no gene match: 4. The CDR3 spells CATSDLSSGGTEQFF. The DNA for the CDR3 is TGTGCCACCAGTGATTTGTCTAGCGGGGGTACTGAGCAGTTCTTC.

The CDR3 loop reads CSATTPGTSVRPPELFF. For the CDR3, the DNA is TGCAGTGCCACTACTCCCGGGACTAGCGTTAGGCCCCCTGAGCTGTTTTTT. The V gene is TRBV20-1, the J gene TRBJ2-2; 10 bases line up with TRBD2. V lost 6 bases and J lost 11; bases outside the gene matches: 21. The CDR3 consists of 17 residues. Per germline, CDR1 DFQATT and CDR2 SNEGSKA (reference sequence).

This chain uses TRBV9 with TRBJ1-2; TRBD1 is a possible D gene (6 bases). V lost 0 bases and J 7 bases, leaving 10 bases between the germline ends. Germline V gene lookup returns CDR1 SGDLS and CDR2 YYNGEE. The CDR3 has 13 residues. The CDR3 region is CASSVDRDGGYTF. CDR3 bases: TGTGCCAGCAGCGTAGACAGGGACGGTGGCTACACCTTC.

The chain is built from TRBV6-5 and TRBJ1-5; D gene uncertain. The CDR3 runs to 14 residues. V was shortened by 4 bases and J by 1 base, with 8 bases between the two germline ends. Per germline, CDR1 MNHEY and CDR2 SVGAGI. CDR3 DNA sequence: TGTGCCAGCAGTTCGCGGGAGAGCAATCAGCCCCAGCATTTT. Its protein is CASSSRESNQPQHF.

This clonotype was recorded a few times. The rearrangement uses TRBV30 and TRBJ2-3; tentatively, D is TRBD1 or TRBD2 (5 bases each). The CDR3 length is 15 residues. Germline CDR1 and CDR2: GTSNPN and SVGIG (reference sequence). V was clipped by 4 bases and J by 3 bases, with 17 bases between them. This CDR3 is CAWNPGARVTDTQYF. CDR3 nucleotides: TGTGCCTGGAACCCCGGGGCTAGAGTTACAGATACGCAGTATTTT.

The CDR3 reads CSANTRTGGTDTQYF. The CDR3 region has the DNA TGCAGTGCTAACACCAGGACTGGAGGCACAGATACGCAGTATTTT. V and J are TRBV20-1 and TRBJ2-3, with D tentatively TRBD2 (5 bases). The CDR3 loop spans 15 amino acids. Germline values: CDR1 DFQATT, CDR2 SNEGSKA (reference sequence). Trimming stripped 4 bases from V and 1 base from J, with 15 bases between.

This clonotype appeared a few times. The V call is TRBV13, the J call TRBJ2-7; D uncertain. Trimming pared 5 bases from V and 5 bases from J, leaving 13 bases between. The CDR3 extends over 13 amino acids. CDR1 and CDR2 (germline): PRHDT, FYEKMQ (reference sequence). The CDR3 here is CASSPKDGNEQYF. The DNA of the CDR3 is TGTGCCAGCAGCCCCAAGGACGGAAACGAGCAGTACTTC.